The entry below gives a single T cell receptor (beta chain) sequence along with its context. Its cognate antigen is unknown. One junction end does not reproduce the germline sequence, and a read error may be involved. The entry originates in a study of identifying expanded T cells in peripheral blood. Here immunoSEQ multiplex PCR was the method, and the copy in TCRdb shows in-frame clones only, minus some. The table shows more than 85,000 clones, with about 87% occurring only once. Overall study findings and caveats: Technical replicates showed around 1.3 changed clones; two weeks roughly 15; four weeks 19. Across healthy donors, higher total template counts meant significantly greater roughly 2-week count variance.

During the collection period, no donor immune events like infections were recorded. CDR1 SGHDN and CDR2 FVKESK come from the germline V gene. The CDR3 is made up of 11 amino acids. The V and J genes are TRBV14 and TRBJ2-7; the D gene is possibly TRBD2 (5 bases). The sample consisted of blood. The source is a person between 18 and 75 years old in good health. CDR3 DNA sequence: TGTGCCAGCAGCCAAGAAGAAGAGGGAAACTTC. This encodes CASSQEEEGNF.